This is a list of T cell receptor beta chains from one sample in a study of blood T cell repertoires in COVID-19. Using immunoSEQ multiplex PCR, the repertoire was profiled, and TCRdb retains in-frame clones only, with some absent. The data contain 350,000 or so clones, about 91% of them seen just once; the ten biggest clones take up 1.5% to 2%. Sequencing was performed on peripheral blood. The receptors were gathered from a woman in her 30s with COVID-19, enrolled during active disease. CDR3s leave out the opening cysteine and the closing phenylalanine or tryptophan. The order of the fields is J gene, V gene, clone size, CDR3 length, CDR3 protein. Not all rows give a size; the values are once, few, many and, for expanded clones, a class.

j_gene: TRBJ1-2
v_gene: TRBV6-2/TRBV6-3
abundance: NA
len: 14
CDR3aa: ASSYTPDERLYGYT

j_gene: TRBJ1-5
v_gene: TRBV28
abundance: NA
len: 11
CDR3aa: ASSWLGRQPQH

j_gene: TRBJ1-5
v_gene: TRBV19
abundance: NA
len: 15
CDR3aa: ASSAGTGLYSNQPQH

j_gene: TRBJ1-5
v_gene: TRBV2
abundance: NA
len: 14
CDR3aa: ASSDWGRGQDQPQH

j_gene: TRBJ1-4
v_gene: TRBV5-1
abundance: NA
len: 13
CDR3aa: ASSLLTGVNEKLF

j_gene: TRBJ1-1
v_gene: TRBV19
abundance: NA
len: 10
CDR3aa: ASTSRNTEAF

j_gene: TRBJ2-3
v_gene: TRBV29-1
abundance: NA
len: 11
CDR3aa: SVGRGRADTQY

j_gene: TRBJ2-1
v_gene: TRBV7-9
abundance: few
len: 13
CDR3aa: ASSFWEPSYNEQF

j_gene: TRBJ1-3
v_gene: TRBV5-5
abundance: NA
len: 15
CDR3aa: ASSAHRGSGSGNTIY

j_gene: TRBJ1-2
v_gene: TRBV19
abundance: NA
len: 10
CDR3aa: ASSNTPYGYT

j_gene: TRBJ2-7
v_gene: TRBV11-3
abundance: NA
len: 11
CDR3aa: ASSLGAGNEQY

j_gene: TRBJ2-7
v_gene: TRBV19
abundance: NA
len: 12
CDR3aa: ASSFQTRSSEQY

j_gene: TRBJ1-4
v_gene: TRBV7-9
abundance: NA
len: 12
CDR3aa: ASSRRDRDEKLF

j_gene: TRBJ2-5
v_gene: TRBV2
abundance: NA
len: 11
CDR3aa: ASSEEFRETQY

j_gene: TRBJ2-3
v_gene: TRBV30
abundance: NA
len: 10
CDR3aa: AWNLQGVPQY

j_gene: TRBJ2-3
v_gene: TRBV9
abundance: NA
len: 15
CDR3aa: ASSALGGGLYTDTQY

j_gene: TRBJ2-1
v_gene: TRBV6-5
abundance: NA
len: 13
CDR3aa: AASWAGFSYNEQF

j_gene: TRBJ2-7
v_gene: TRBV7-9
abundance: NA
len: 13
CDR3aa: ASEGKTGATYEQY

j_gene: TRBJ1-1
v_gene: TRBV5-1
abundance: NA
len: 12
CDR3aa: ASRRRGSDTEAF

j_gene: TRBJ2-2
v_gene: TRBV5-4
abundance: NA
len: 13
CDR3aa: ASSDASVNTGELF

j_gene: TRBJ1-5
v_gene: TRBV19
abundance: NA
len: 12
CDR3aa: ASSSVGSNQPQH

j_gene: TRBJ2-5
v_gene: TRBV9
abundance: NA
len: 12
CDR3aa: ASSGGGAQETQY

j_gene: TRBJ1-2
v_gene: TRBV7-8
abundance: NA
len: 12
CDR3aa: ASSFRDRAYGYT

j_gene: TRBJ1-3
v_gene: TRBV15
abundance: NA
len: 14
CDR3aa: ATSSSTGSSGNTIY

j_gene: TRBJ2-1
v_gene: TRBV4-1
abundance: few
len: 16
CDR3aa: ASSQEGTSGGEYNEQF

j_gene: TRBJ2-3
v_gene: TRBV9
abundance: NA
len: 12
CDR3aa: ASSVGRGTDTQY

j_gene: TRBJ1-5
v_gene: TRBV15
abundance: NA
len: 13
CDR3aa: ATRERTGPHQPQH

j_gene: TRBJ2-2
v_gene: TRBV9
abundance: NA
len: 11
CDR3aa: ASSQDYHRELF

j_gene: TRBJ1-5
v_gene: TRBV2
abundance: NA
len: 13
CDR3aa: ASSEEATSNQPQH

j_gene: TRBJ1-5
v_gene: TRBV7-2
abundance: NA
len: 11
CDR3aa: ASSPQGYQPQH

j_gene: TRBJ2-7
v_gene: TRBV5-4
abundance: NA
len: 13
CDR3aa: ASSSSGTGVYEQY

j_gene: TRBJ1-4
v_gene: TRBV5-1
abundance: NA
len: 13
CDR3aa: ASSLLGATNEKLF

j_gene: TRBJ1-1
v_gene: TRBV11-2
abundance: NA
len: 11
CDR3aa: ASSLAGNTEAF

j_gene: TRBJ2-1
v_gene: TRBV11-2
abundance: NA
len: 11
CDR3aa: ASSSARTGEQF

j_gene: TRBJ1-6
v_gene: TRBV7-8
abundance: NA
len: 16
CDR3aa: ASSLEPPPTGYNSPLH

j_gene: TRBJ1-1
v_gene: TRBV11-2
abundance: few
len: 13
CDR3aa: ASRTGTLMNTEAF

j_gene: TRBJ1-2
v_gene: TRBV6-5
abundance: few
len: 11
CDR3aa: ASSRQGANGYT

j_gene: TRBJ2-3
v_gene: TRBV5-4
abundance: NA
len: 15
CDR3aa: ASSLPSEGIRSDTQY

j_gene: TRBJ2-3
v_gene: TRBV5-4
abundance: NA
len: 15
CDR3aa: ASSRKVRTGKQDTQY

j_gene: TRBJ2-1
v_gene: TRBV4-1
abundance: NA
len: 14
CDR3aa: ASSQGRGSSYNEQF

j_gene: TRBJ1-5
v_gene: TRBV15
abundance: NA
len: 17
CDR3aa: ATSRAPGGTGGSNQPQH

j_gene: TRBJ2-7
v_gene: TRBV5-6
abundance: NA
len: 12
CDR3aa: ASSSRTSVGEQY

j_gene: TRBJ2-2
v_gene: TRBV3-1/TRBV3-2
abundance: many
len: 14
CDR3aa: ASSQRLADSAGELF

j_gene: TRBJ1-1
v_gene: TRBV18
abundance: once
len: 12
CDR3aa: ASSTQGAGTEAF

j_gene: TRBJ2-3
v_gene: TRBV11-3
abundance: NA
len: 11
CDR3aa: ASSSHGGDTQY

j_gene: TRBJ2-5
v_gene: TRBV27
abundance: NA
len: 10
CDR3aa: ASSLSGGTQY

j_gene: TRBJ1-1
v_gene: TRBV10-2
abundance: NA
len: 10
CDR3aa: ASRTGGTEAF

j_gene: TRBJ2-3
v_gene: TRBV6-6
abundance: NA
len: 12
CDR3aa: ASSRTGTGDTQY

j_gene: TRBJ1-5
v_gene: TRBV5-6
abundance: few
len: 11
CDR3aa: ASSRTGGQPQH

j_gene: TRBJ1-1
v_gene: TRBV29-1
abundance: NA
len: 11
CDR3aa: SVGQRLNTEAF

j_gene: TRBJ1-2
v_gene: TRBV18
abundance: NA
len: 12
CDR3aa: ASSRDRGNYGYT

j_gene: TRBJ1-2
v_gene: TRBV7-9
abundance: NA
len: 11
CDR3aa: ASSFYRSYGYT

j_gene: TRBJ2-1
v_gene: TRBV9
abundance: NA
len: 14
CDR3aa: ASSKGGLVSYNEQF

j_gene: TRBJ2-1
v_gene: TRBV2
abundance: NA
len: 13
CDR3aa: ASQDRAGSYNEQF

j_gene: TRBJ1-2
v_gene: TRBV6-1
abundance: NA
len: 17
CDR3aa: ASSENPLGDRGRPYGYT

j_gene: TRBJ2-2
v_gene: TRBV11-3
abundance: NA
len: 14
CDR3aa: ASSFRGTTNTGELF

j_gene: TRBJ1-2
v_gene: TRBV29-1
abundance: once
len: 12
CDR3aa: SVESAGVERGYT

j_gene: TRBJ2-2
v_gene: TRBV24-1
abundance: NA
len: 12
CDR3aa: ATRYLANTGELF

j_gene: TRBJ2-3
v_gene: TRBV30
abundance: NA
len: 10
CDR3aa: AWSDFTDTQY

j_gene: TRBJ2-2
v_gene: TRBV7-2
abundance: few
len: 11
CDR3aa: ASSRDFKGELF